This T cell receptor beta chain was recovered during a study of control samples from healthy donors and cancer patients. Assay used: immunoSEQ multiplex PCR; TCRdb lists only in-frame clones, some missing. The sample records about 61,000 clones, 90% being singletons. V was pared by 6 bases and J by 5 bases, with 7 bases between. The germline V gene encodes CDR1 MNHNY and CDR2 SVGAGI (reference sequence). CDR3 size: 11 residues. The V and J genes are TRBV6-6 and TRBJ2-5; D unresolved. Sequences were obtained from PBMCs. The clonotype comes from a man aged 60 to 75 with colorectal cancer. The CDR3 spells CASSLLETQYF. Written as DNA, the CDR3 is TGTGCCAGCAGCCTCTTGGAGACCCAGTACTTC.